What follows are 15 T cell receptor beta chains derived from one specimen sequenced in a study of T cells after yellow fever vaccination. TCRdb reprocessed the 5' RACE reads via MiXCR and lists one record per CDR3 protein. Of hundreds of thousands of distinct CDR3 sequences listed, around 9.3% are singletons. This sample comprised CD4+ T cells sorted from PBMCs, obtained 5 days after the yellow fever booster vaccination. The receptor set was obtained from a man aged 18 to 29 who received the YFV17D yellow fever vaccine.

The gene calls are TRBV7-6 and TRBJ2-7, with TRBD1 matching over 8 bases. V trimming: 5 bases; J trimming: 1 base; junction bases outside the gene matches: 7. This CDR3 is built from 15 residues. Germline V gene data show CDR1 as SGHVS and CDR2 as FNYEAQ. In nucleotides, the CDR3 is TGTGCCAGCAGCCGATCGGGACAGGCGTCCTACGAGCAGTACTTC. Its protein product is CASSRSGQASYEQYF.

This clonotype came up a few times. Here the CDR3 reads CASSVELHREGHGIYEQYV. The CDR3, as DNA: TGTGCCAGCAGCGTAGAACTACACAGGGAAGGTCATGGGATCTACGAGCAGTACGTC. The chain links TRBV9 to TRBJ2-7; D is possibly TRBD1 (6 bases). The germline V gene encodes CDR1 SGDLS and CDR2 YYNGEE. There are 19 residues in the CDR3. Between the trimmed V and J ends, which lost 0 bases and 3 bases, there was a span of 25 bases.

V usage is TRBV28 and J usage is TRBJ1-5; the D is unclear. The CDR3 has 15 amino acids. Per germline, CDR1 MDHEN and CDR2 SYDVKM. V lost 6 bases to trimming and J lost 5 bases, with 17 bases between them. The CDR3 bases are TGTGCCAGCAGCCTATTAGGCCAAGGTGATCAGCCCCAGCATTTT. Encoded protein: CASSLLGQGDQPQHF.

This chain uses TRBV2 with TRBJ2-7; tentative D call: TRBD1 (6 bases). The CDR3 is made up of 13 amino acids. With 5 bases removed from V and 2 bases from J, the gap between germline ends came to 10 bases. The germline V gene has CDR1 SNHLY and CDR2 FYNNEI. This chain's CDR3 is CASSSQGTYEQYF. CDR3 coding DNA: TGTGCCAGCAGTAGTCAGGGGACCTACGAGCAGTACTTC.

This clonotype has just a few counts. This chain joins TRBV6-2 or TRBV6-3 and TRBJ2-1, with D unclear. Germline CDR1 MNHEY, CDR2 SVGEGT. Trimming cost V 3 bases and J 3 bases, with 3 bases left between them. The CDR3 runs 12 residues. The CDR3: CASSYYYNEQFF. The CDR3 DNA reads TGTGCCAGCAGTTATTACTACAATGAGCAGTTCTTC.

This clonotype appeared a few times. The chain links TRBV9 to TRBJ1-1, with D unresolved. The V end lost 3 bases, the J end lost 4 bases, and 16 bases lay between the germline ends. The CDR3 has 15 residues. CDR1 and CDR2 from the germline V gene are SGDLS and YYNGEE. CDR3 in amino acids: CASSAGIPTPTEAFF. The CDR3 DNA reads TGTGCCAGCAGCGCCGGGATTCCGACCCCCACTGAAGCTTTCTTT.

The CDR3 reads CSVRSDNGNQPQHF. Written as DNA, the CDR3 is TGCAGCGTTCGATCGGACAATGGCAATCAGCCCCAGCATTTT. The chain links TRBV29-1 to TRBJ1-5; the D gene is possibly TRBD1 (5 bases). The CDR3 has 14 amino acids. From germline, CDR1 is SQVTM and CDR2 ANQGSEA. Trimming stripped 5 bases from V and 2 bases from J, with 13 bases between.

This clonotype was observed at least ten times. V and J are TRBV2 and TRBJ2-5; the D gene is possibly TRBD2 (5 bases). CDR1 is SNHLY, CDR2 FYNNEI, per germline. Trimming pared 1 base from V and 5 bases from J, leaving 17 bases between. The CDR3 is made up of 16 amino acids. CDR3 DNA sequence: TGTGCCAGCAGTGAAGAGAGGGCTAGCATGGTGGAGACCCAGTACTTC. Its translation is CASSEERASMVETQYF.

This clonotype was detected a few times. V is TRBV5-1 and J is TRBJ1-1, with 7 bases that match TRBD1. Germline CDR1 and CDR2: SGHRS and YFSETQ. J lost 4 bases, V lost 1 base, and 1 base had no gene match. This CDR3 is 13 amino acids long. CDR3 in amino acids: CASSLRGLTEAFF. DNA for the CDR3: TGCGCCAGCAGCTTGAGGGGGCTCACTGAAGCTTTCTTT.

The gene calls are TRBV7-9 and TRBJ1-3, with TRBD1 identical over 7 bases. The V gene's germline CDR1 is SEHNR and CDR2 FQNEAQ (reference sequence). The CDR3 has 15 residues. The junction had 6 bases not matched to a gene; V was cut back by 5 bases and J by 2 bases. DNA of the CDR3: TGTGCCAGCAGCCCACTCCAGGGGGCTGGAAACACCATATATTTT. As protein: CASSPLQGAGNTIYF.

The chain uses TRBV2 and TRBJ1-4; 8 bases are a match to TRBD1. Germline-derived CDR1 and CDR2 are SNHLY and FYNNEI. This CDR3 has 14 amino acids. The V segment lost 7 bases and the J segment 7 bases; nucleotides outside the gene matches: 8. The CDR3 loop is CASKLQGGSEKLFF. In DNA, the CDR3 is TGTGCCAGCAAACTACAGGGGGGGAGTGAAAAACTGTTTTTT.

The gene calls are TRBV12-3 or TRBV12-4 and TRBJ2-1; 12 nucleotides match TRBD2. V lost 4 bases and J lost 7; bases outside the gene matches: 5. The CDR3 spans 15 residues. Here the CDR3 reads CASSSPGLAGNEQFF. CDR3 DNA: TGTGCCAGCAGTTCCCCTGGACTAGCGGGGAATGAGCAGTTCTTC.

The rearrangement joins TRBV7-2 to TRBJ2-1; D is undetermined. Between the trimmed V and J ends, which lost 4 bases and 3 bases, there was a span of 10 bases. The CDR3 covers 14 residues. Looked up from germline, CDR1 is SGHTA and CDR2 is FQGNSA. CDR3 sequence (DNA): TGTGCCAGCAGCTCACAAGGCTTCTACAATGAGCAGTTCTTC. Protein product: CASSSQGFYNEQFF.

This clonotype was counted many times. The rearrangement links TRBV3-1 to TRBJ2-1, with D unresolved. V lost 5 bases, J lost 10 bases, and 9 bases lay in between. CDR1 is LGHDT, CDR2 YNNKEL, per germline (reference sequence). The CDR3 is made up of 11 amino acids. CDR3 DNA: TGTGCCAGCAGCTCAAGATGGGAGCAGTTCTTC. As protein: CASSSRWEQFF.

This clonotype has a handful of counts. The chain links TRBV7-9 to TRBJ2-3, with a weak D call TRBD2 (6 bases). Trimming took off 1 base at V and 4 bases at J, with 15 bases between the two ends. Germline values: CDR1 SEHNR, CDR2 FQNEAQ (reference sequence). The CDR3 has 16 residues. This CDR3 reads CASSLDASVVADTQYF. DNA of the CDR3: TGTGCCAGCAGCTTAGACGCTAGCGTTGTCGCAGATACGCAGTATTTT.